The following is a T cell receptor (beta chain) sequence with its context. This record comes from a study of CD8 T cells in Susac syndrome. TEMRA cells underwent FACS enrichment and CD8+ and CD4+ T cells underwent negative isolation. The CDR3 totals 12 residues. Germline assignment: CDR1 DFQATT and CDR2 SNEGSKA (reference sequence). The RNA, roughly 0.45 to 1 ug, was put through reverse transcription using random hexamers. TCRdb re-analysed the immunoSEQ multiplex PCR reads in MiXCR, keeping a single row per CDR3 protein. The table has about 300,000 distinct CDR3 sequences, 89% seen once. The sample consisted of CD8+ T cells from PBMCs. V is TRBV20-1 and J is TRBJ2-1; 7 nucleotides line up with TRBD2. The clonotype comes from a human donor with multiple sclerosis. This chain's CDR3 is CNSGPAYNEQFF. The DNA of the CDR3 is TGCAATAGCGGGCCTGCCTACAATGAGCAGTTCTTC.